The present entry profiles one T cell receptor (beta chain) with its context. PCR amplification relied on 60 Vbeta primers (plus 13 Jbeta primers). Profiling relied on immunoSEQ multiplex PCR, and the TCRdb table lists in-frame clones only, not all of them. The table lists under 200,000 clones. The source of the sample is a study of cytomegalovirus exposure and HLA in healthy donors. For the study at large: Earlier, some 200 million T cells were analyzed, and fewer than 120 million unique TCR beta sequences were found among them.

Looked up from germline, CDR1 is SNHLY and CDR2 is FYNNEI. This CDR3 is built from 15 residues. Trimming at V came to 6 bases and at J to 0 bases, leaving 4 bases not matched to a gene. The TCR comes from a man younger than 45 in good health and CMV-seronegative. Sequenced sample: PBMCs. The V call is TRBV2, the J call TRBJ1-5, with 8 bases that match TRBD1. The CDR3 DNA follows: TGTGCCAGCAGGGGAGACAGGGGTAGCAATCAGCCCCAGCATTTT. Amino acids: CASRGDRGSNQPQHF.